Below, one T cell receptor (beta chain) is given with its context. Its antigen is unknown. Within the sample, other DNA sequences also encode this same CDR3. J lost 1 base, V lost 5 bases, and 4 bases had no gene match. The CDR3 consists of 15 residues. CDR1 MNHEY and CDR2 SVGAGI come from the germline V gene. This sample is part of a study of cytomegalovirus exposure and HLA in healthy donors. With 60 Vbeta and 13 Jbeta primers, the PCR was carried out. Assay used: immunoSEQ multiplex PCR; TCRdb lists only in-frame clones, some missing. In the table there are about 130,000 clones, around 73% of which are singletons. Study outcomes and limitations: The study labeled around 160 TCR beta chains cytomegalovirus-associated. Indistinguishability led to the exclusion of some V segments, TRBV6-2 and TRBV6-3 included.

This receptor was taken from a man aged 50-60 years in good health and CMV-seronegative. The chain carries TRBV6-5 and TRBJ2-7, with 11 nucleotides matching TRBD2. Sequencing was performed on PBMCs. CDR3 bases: TGTGCCAGCAGTCCCTGGACTAGCGGGTCCTACGAGCAGTACTTC. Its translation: CASSPWTSGSYEQYF.